These 17 T cell receptor beta chains were all obtained from the same sample, sequenced in a study of early T cells in non-severe SARS-CoV-2 infection. TCRdb used MiXCR to reprocess the 5' RACE reads, holding one entry per CDR3 protein. Of tens of thousands of distinct CDR3 sequences in the sample, more than 9% are singletons; the top ten hold about a sixth. The sample consisted of whole blood. The receptors stem from an adult who was a healthcare worker with PCR-confirmed SARS-CoV-2 infection or an uninfected control (not recorded which).

This clonotype showed up many times. The DNA of the CDR3 is TGTGCCAGCAGTTCCGGGACAGGGTATCTCAATGAGCAGTTCTTC. This sequence encodes CASSSGTGYLNEQFF. The chain uses TRBV2 and TRBJ2-1; 9 positions agree with TRBD1. Trimming removed 5 bases from V and 6 bases from J; junction bases left unmatched: 8. The CDR3 contains 15 residues. Per germline, CDR1 SNHLY and CDR2 FYNNEI.

This clonotype appeared many times. The chain recombines TRBV11-2 with TRBJ1-2, with D possibly matching TRBD1 (5 bases). The CDR3 length is 14 residues. Germline assignment: CDR1 SGHAT and CDR2 FQNNGV. V was shortened by 5 bases and J by 2 bases, with 12 bases between the two germline ends. CDR3 DNA: TGTGCCAGCAGCCAGCGGCGGGACAACTATGGCTACACCTTC. Its protein product is CASSQRRDNYGYTF.

This clonotype was picked up many times. V usage is TRBV7-2 and J usage is TRBJ2-7; tentatively, D is TRBD2 (5 bases). The germline CDR1 and CDR2 sequences are SGHTA and FQGNSA. This CDR3 spans 17 amino acids. Trimming took off 2 bases at V and 2 bases at J, with 19 bases between the two ends. In DNA, the CDR3 is TGTGCCAGCAGCTTAACCCGGGGTAGCTCAAGCCCCTACGAGCAGTACTTC. This sequence encodes CASSLTRGSSSPYEQYF.

This clonotype has a count of ten or more. The gene calls are TRBV6-4 and TRBJ2-1, with 10 nucleotides matching TRBD2. This CDR3 comprises 15 residues. CDR1 and CDR2 (germline): MRHNA, SNTAGT. J gave up 7 bases and V 6 bases, and 9 bases lay outside the gene matches. In nucleotides, the CDR3 is TGTGCCAGCAGCCTCTCTAGCGGGGGTAAGAATGAGCAGTTCTTC. This gives the protein CASSLSSGGKNEQFF.

This clonotype was seen at least ten times. The rearrangement uses TRBV6-1 and TRBJ1-5; D may be TRBD1 (5 bases). Germline V gives CDR1 MNHNS, CDR2 SASEGT. This CDR3 spans 15 amino acids. Trimming removed 3 bases from V and 6 bases from J, with 15 bases in between. CDR3 coding DNA: TGTGCCAGCAGTGACTCTTGGGGCGCGGGTCAGCCCCAGCATTTT. It yields the protein CASSDSWGAGQPQHF.

This clonotype has a count of ten or more. The chain combines TRBV6-2 or TRBV6-3 with TRBJ2-2; TRBD2 aligns across 8 bases. V was clipped by 6 bases and J by 5 bases; unmatched bases: 5. The germline gives CDR1 MNHEY, CDR2 SVGEGT. CDR3 length: 14 amino acids. The CDR3 DNA reads as TGTGCCAGCAGAACCGGACTAGCTACCGGGGAGCTGTTTTTT. Residues: CASRTGLATGELFF.

The chain combines TRBV24-1 with TRBJ2-1; 10 bases are shared with TRBD2. From germline, CDR1 is KGHDR and CDR2 SFDVKD. The length of the CDR3 is 15 residues. V was clipped by 6 bases and J by 8 bases; unmatched bases: 9. The CDR3, as DNA: TGTGCCACCAGTAGACAGCGGGGGGGCAGTGATGAGCAGTTCTTC. Translated: CATSRQRGGSDEQFF.

A few counts support this clonotype. The V and J genes are TRBV18 and TRBJ2-5, with 7 bases lining up with TRBD1. The germline CDR1 and CDR2 sequences are KGHSH and LQKENI. The CDR3 sequence is 16 residues long. V lost 4 bases to trimming and J lost 4 bases; unmatched junction nucleotides: 12. The CDR3 DNA reads TGTGCCAGCTCACTCCGACAGGGTGGGTCGGGAGAGACCCAGTACTTC. It specifies CASSLRQGGSGETQYF. Supplemented by reference TRBV18 and TRBJ2-5, the full variable domain reads NAGVMQNPRHLVRRRGQEARLRCSPMKGHSHVYWYRQLPEEGLKFMVYLQKENIIDESGMPKERFSAEFPKEGPSILRIQQVVRGDSAAYFCASSLRQGGSGETQYFGPGTRLLVL.

There are many counts of this clonotype. For the CDR3, the DNA is TGTGCCAGCAGTACCGCCCGGGACTCAAACTCCTACGAGCAGTACTTC. Amino acid sequence: CASSTARDSNSYEQYF. The chain has TRBV6-2 or TRBV6-3 and TRBJ2-7; a weak D match, TRBD2 (6 bases). Germline CDR1 is MNHEY and CDR2 is SVGEGT. This CDR3 comprises 16 residues. Trimming removed 5 bases at V and 0 bases at J, with 17 bases between.

There are a few counts of this clonotype. The V gene is TRBV7-2, the J gene TRBJ2-1; tentative D call: TRBD2 (7 bases). The ends were cut back, 1 base at V and 9 bases at J, with 16 bases in the middle. CDR3 length: 15 residues. Looked up from germline, CDR1 is SGHTA and CDR2 is FQGNSA. The CDR3 here is CASSLGFAGAREQFF. CDR3 sequence (DNA): TGTGCCAGCAGCTTAGGTTTTGCGGGGGCCCGTGAGCAGTTCTTC.

In its sample, this clonotype was seen once. The chain links TRBV7-2 to TRBJ1-5, with TRBD1 as a possible D gene (5 bases). Germline CDR1 reads SGHTA; CDR2 reads FQGNSA. CDR3 length: 15 amino acids. Trimming removed 3 bases at V and 4 bases at J, with 13 bases between. The CDR3 is CASSLTGTENQPQHF. The CDR3 DNA follows: TGTGCCAGCAGCTTGACCGGGACGGAAAATCAGCCCCAGCATTTT.

This clonotype appeared many times. This chain links TRBV28 with TRBJ2-7; TRBD2 matches 9 bases. The junction had 5 bases not matched to a gene; V was cut back by 5 bases and J by 0 bases. Germline V gene lookup returns CDR1 MDHEN and CDR2 SYDVKM. The CDR3 length is 15 residues. The CDR3 region is CASSPLSGGSYEQYF. The CDR3 region has the DNA TGTGCCAGCAGTCCCCTTAGCGGGGGCTCCTACGAGCAGTACTTC. The full variable domain, its missing parts supplied by reference TRBV28 and TRBJ2-7, is DVKVTQSSRYLVKRTGEKVFLECVQDMDHENMFWYRQDPGLGLRLIYFSYDVKMKEKGDIPEGYSVSREKKERFSLILESASTNQTSMYLCASSPLSGGSYEQYFGPGTRLTVT.

Turning to this clonotype: This clone may be a read error of a much larger clone one base away. The chain recombines TRBV7-2 with TRBJ2-3, with D unclear. CDR3 length: 15 residues. Trimming left V 4 bases short and J 2 bases short, with 13 bases between. The V gene's germline CDR1 is SGHTA and CDR2 FQGNSA. CDR3 protein: CASSWHRRFTDTQYF. As DNA, the CDR3 is TGTGCCAGCAGCTGGCACCGTCGGTTCACAGATACGCAGTATTTT.

V is TRBV7-9 and J is TRBJ1-2, with D hard to call. The CDR3 consists of 13 residues. The germline V gene has CDR1 SEHNR and CDR2 FQNEAQ (reference sequence). Trimming took 5 bases from V and 0 from J, leaving 7 bases between them. The CDR3 bases are TGTGCCAGCAGCACCGGGCCTAACTATGGCTACACCTTC. It translates to CASSTGPNYGYTF.

This clonotype has a count of ten or more. In DNA, the CDR3 is TGTGCCAGCAGCGTAGCCGAAGGGGGATACGAGCAGTACTTC. Amino acids: CASSVAEGGYEQYF. The rearrangement uses TRBV9 and TRBJ2-7; possibly TRBD1 for D (6 bases). V lost 0 bases to trimming and J lost 4 bases, with 11 bases between them. The germline CDR1 and CDR2 sequences are SGDLS and YYNGEE. CDR3 size: 14 residues.

This clonotype has a handful of counts. The chain links TRBV29-1 to TRBJ1-1, with a weak D call TRBD1 (5 bases). Germline V gene data show CDR1 as SQVTM and CDR2 as ANQGSEA. The CDR3 runs 13 residues. In DNA form, the CDR3 reads TGCATCGTACAACGGACATTGAACACTGAAGCTTTCTTT. Protein: CIVQRTLNTEAFF.

V gene TRBV29-1 combines with J gene TRBJ2-3; a weak D match, TRBD2 (6 bases). Germline values: CDR1 SQVTM, CDR2 ANQGSEA. The CDR3 consists of 14 residues. The V end was cut by 6 bases, the J end by 3 bases, with 16 bases between. The CDR3, as DNA: TGCAGCGTCTACGACCCTGGGGGGACAGATACGCAGTATTTT. Translation gives CSVYDPGGTDTQYF.